Presented here are 20 T cell receptor beta chains from one specimen sequenced in a study of beta chain features in type 1 diabetes. Reverse transcription of all isolated RNA meant that expressed TCRB transcripts were sequenced. Measured with immunoSEQ multiplex PCR; TCRdb has only the in-frame clones, and not every one. The table records some 160,000 clones, 7.5% to 9.5% of them present only once. Input material: central memory CD4+ T cells from blood. The receptors were gathered from a woman under 30 in good health.

This clone was detected a few times. The V gene is TRBV18, the J gene TRBJ2-2; TRBD1 matches at 7 bases. CDR3 size: 15 residues. Germline assignment: CDR1 KGHSH and CDR2 LQKENI. Trimming cost V 2 bases and J 4 bases; bases outside gene matches: 4. The CDR3 DNA follows: TGTGCCAGCTCACCAGGGACAGAAAGCACCGGGGAGCTGTTTTTT. Its translation: CASSPGTESTGELFF.

This clone has just a few counts. The V call is TRBV7-2, the J call TRBJ2-7, with no clear D. The CDR3 totals 14 residues. Germline CDR1 reads SGHTA; CDR2 reads FQGNSA. Deletions cut 1 base from V and 3 bases from J, with 10 bases between. The CDR3, as DNA: TGTGCCAGCAGCTTAGATCAGGTCAGCTACGAGCAGTACTTC. Its translation is CASSLDQVSYEQYF.

The V call is TRBV5-1, the J call TRBJ1-1, with D perhaps TRBD1 (5 bases). CDR1 and CDR2 (germline): SGHRS, YFSETQ. This CDR3 is 13 amino acids long. V was trimmed by 4 bases and J by 7 bases, leaving 14 bases between them. CDR3 amino acids: CASSVSGGGEAFF. In nucleotides, the CDR3 is TGCGCCAGCAGCGTATCCGGGGGTGGTGAAGCTTTCTTT. Together with reference TRBV5-1 and TRBJ1-1, the CDR3 gives the full variable domain: KAGVTQTPRYLIKTRGQQVTLSCSPISGHRSVSWYQQTPGQGLQFLFEYFSETQRNKGNFPGRFSGRQFSNSRSEMNVSTLELGDSALYLCASSVSGGGEAFFGQGTRLTVV.

In its sample, this clone was seen a few times. The V and J genes are TRBV5-6 and TRBJ2-1, with 12 bases fitting TRBD2. The ends lost 2 bases at V and 15 bases at J; junction bases unmatched: 12. In germline, CDR1 is SGHDT, CDR2 YYEEEE. The CDR3 contains 15 residues. The CDR3 reads CASSFTTSGSGSRFF. CDR3 DNA: TGTGCCAGCAGCTTCACGACTAGCGGGAGTGGTTCGCGGTTCTTC.

This clone showed up just a few times. The rearrangement links TRBV5-1 to TRBJ2-5; D remains ambiguous. The CDR3 runs 14 residues. The germline gives CDR1 SGHRS, CDR2 YFSETQ. Trimming took 4 bases from V and 4 from J, leaving 14 bases between them. Here the CDR3 reads CASSPNLLAETQYF. CDR3 sequence (DNA): TGCGCCAGCAGCCCCAACTTGTTAGCAGAGACCCAGTACTTC.

This clone showed up just a few times. The rearrangement links TRBV18 to TRBJ1-2, with D uncertain. CDR3 size: 12 residues. Looked up from germline, CDR1 is KGHSH and CDR2 is LQKENI. Trimming shortened V by 5 bases and J by 6 bases, and 10 bases separated the two germline ends. The CDR3 region has the DNA TGTGCCAGCTCAACCCGGGAGGATGGCTACACCTTC. Amino acids: CASSTREDGYTF. Looking up the rest from reference TRBV18 and TRBJ1-2 gives the full variable domain: NAGVMQNPRHLVRRRGQEARLRCSPMKGHSHVYWYRQLPEEGLKFMVYLQKENIIDESGMPKERFSAEFPKEGPSILRIQQVVRGDSAAYFCASSTREDGYTFGSGTRLTVV.

The V gene is TRBV6-5, the J gene TRBJ1-6, with TRBD1 as a possible D gene (5 bases). The CDR3 contains 12 residues. Germline V lookup: CDR1 MNHEY, CDR2 SVGAGI. V was trimmed by 5 bases and J by 9 bases, leaving 8 bases between them. The CDR3 sequence: CASSPGFSPLHF. The CDR3 DNA is TGTGCCAGCAGTCCAGGGTTTTCACCCCTCCACTTT.

There are a few counts of this clone. The chain combines TRBV28 with TRBJ1-5; 7 nucleotides agree with TRBD1. Losses at the gene ends were 3 bases for V and 7 bases for J; bases not matched to a gene: 12. The germline CDR1 and CDR2 sequences are MDHEN and SYDVKM. The CDR3 has 16 residues. DNA of the CDR3: TGTGCCAGCAGTTTGGACCCTCTTCACAGGGGCCAGCCCCAGCATTTT. Protein product: CASSLDPLHRGQPQHF.

In this sample, this clone turned up once. Written as DNA, the CDR3 is TGTGCCAGCAGAGCGAGCGGGGGGGTTTGGAATGAGCAGTTCTTC. It is translated as CASRASGGVWNEQFF. V usage is TRBV6-5 and J usage is TRBJ2-1; 10 nucleotides align to TRBD2. The CDR3 runs 15 residues. J lost 7 bases, V lost 6 bases, and 9 bases had no gene match. The germline CDR1 and CDR2 sequences are MNHEY and SVGAGI.

V is TRBV5-1 and J is TRBJ1-5; 8 positions agree with TRBD1. The CDR3 loop spans 16 amino acids. Trimming took 0 bases from V and 7 from J; bases not matched to a gene: 9. Germline CDR1 reads SGHRS; CDR2 reads YFSETQ. The CDR3 region is CASSLDGDRTRQPQHF. In DNA, the CDR3 is TGCGCCAGCAGCTTGGATGGGGACAGGACGCGCCAGCCCCAGCATTTT.

The rearrangement uses TRBV5-1 and TRBJ1-1, with 11 positions matching TRBD1. This CDR3 has 15 amino acids. V trimming: 0 bases; J trimming: 4 bases; junction bases outside the gene matches: 2. Germline V gene sequence: CDR1 SGHRS, CDR2 YFSETQ. This CDR3 is CASSLEGQGGTEAFF. For the CDR3, the DNA is TGCGCCAGCAGCTTGGAGGGACAGGGGGGCACTGAAGCTTTCTTT. Full variable domain (rest looked up from reference TRBV5-1 and TRBJ1-1): KAGVTQTPRYLIKTRGQQVTLSCSPISGHRSVSWYQQTPGQGLQFLFEYFSETQRNKGNFPGRFSGRQFSNSRSEMNVSTLELGDSALYLCASSLEGQGGTEAFFGQGTRLTVV.

This clone has only a few counts. This chain uses TRBV4-1 with TRBJ2-1; tentatively, D is TRBD1 (6 bases). This CDR3 contains 12 residues. Germline V gives CDR1 MGHRA, CDR2 YSYEKL. Trimming took 4 bases from V and 7 from J, leaving 8 bases between them. The CDR3 spells CASSLRGNEQFF. CDR3 in DNA: TGCGCCAGCAGCCTAAGGGGGAATGAGCAGTTCTTC.

This clone was seen many times. CDR3 sequence (DNA): TGCGCCAGCAGTTTAGCGGGAGTGGGCTACGAGCAGTACTTC. Its protein is CASSLAGVGYEQYF. The chain uses TRBV10-2 and TRBJ2-7, with TRBD2 matching over 9 bases. V shed 5 bases, J shed 3 bases, and the junction held 5 bases outside the gene matches. This CDR3 has 14 residues. Germline-derived CDR1 and CDR2 are WSHSY and SAAADI.

This clone showed up just a few times. This sequence joins TRBV9 and TRBJ1-2, with D maybe TRBD1 (5 bases). V lost 5 bases and J 4 bases, leaving 15 bases between the germline ends. The CDR3 runs to 14 residues. CDR1 is SGDLS, CDR2 YYNGEE, per germline. The CDR3 reads CASRGYRGGYGYTF. CDR3 nucleotide sequence: TGTGCCAGCAGGGGGTACCGGGGGGGCTATGGCTACACCTTC.

This clone was observed a few times. The chain is built from TRBV18 and TRBJ1-2, with 11 bases aligning to TRBD1. This CDR3 is 16 amino acids long. The V segment lost 3 bases and the J segment 4 bases; nucleotides outside the gene matches: 7. The germline V gene encodes CDR1 KGHSH and CDR2 LQKENI. CDR3 bases: TGTGCCAGCTCACCGGAGGGACAGGGGGGCAGCTATGGCTACACCTTC. Translating gives CASSPEGQGGSYGYTF.

The chain joins TRBV30 to TRBJ1-3; unclear D gene. The CDR3 sequence is 15 residues long. Deletions cut 3 bases from V and 0 bases from J, with 12 bases between. Looked up from germline, CDR1 is GTSNPN and CDR2 is SVGIG (reference sequence). This CDR3 reads CAWRRDASSGNTIYF. As DNA, the CDR3 is TGTGCCTGGAGGCGGGATGCCAGCTCTGGAAACACCATATATTTT.

CDR3 coding DNA: TGTGCCAGCAGCGTCACCCCCGCGGCTACTATCTCAGGCTACACCTTC. As protein: CASSVTPAATISGYTF. V is TRBV9 and J is TRBJ1-2, with D unclear. The germline V gene has CDR1 SGDLS and CDR2 YYNGEE. V lost 2 bases and J 8 bases, leaving 22 bases between the germline ends. This CDR3 is 16 amino acids long.

The chain employs TRBV6-1 and TRBJ2-1; the match to TRBD1 covers 8 bases. The CDR3 has 16 amino acids. The V and J ends lost 0 bases and 6 bases, in that order; junction bases with no gene match: 7. Germline V CDR1 and CDR2: MNHNS, SASEGT. CDR3: CASSEAGWDRTNEQFF. CDR3 coding DNA: TGTGCCAGCAGTGAAGCCGGATGGGACAGGACCAATGAGCAGTTCTTC.

Here the CDR3 reads CASSTGTGGRGTEAFF. The CDR3 nucleotides read TGTGCCAGTAGTACCGGGACAGGGGGCCGTGGCACTGAAGCTTTCTTT. V gene TRBV19 combines with J gene TRBJ1-1; 12 positions match TRBD1. The junction had 7 bases not matched to a gene; V was cut back by 4 bases and J by 4 bases. The CDR3 spans 16 residues. Looked up from germline, CDR1 is LNHDA and CDR2 is SQIVND (reference sequence).

This chain joins TRBV30 and TRBJ1-2; 8 bases are a match to TRBD1. V lost 3 bases, J lost 4 bases, and 7 bases stayed unmatched. Germline V gives CDR1 GTSNPN, CDR2 SVGIG (reference sequence). The CDR3 has 14 amino acids. The CDR3, as DNA: TGTGCCTGGAGAGGACAGGGCCAAGCCTATGGCTACACCTTC. It yields the protein CAWRGQGQAYGYTF.